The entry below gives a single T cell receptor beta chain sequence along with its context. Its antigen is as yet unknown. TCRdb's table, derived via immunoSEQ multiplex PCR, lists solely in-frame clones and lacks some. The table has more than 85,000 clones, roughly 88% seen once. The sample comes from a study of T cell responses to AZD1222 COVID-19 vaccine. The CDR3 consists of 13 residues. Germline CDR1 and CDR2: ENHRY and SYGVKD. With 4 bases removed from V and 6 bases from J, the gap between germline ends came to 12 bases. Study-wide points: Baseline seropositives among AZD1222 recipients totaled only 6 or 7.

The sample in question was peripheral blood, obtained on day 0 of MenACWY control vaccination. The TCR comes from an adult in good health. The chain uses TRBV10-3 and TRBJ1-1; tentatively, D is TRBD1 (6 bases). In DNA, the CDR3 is TGTGCCATCAGTGGAAGGGAGGGGGCTGAAGCTTTCTTT. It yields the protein CAISGREGAEAFF.